This entry features one T cell receptor (beta chain) sequence. No cognate antigen has been identified for it. Base qualities are missing; no much larger clone stands one base away. Graves' hyperthyroidism was defined as stable when no progression to ophthalmopathy occurred over 18 months of follow-up. Hyperthyroidism patients were newly diagnosed, had a disease duration of under 2 months, and were aged 18 to 65 years. The study excluded patients with uncontrolled infections, other autoimmune diseases, pregnancy or lactation. Diagnoses relied on clinical symptoms, serum thyroxine and TRAb, thyroid ultrasound and orbital computed tomography. PBMCs were isolated from roughly 10 ml of fresh peripheral blood by Ficoll-Paque density gradient centrifugation. Trizol reagent was used to extract total RNA, and RNA quality was then checked on an Agilent 2100 Bioanalyzer. The CDR3 covers 15 residues, taking in both the cysteine and the phenylalanine. Only the CDR3 DNA is retained, 45 bases long and in frame from the first base. CDR1 and CDR2, per the germline V gene (reference sequence), are LNHDA and SQIVND. For this chain, trimming is 6 bases at the V end and 6 bases at the J end, and the number of junction bases without a gene match is 7.

This entry is derived from a study of T cells in Graves' hyperthyroidism and ophthalmopathy (dated by TCRdb to about 2019). With respect to the entire study: Peripheral blood was sampled at the time of initial diagnosis, prior to any treatment. To identify TCR V-J signatures that set the groups apart, the researchers used a discovery cohort of 100 patients, made up of 40 to 45 with Graves' ophthalmopathy and 57 with stable Graves' hyperthyroidism. Whether ophthalmopathy could be predicted prospectively was tested in an independent validation cohort made up of 18 to 20 hyperthyroidism patients plus 17 patients who later progressed to ophthalmopathy. The approximately 100 discovery patients were divided at random into training and test sets in a 7:3 ratio. Thyroid tissue and blood T-cell repertoires from six or seven Graves' hyperthyroidism patients were also compared in the study. After blood sampling, hyperthyroidism patients were treated with methimazole at a starting dose of 30 mg daily, and ophthalmopathy patients were treated with high-dose intravenous methylprednisolone. The paper reports TCR Vbeta CDR3 sequencing of about 140 peripheral blood samples: approximately 43 ophthalmopathy, fewer than 85 hyperthyroidism and approximately 17 progressor patients. Overall study results and their limits: No statistical method was used to set the sample size in advance, and investigators knew the group allocation. In validation, the model predicted progression to ophthalmopathy a median of about 6 months before onset, with approximately 68% sensitivity and 72.22% specificity. Most expanded thyroid clonotypes (frequency above 0.001) were also found in blood, which suggests that blood repertoires may mirror thyroid immune responses. A model built on a 13 V-J signature distinguished ophthalmopathy from stable hyperthyroidism, reaching roughly 88% sensitivity and 81.08% specificity in cross-validation and 80%/75% in testing.

The TCR beta CDR3 regions were amplified from the RNA transcripts. A first-round RT-PCR of the TCR CDR3 used the HTBI primer set with the Qiagen OneStep RT-PCR kit. The libraries were constructed in a second round of multiplex PCR and then size-selected and purified. The libraries were sequenced on an Illumina HiSeq2000 using paired-end 100 bp reads. Concerning the study's data processing: SOAPnuke was used to process the raw data, removing reads that contained adapters or uncalled bases, had a mean Phred below 15, or lacked an exact match to the constant primer or identifier. COPE v1.2.5 was used to merge high-quality paired reads, and clonotypes were defined as unique nucleotide sequences. MiTCR v1.1 was used to align the clonotypes against IMGT TRBV, TRBD and TRBJ reference segments. The analysis included only V-J combinations with a frequency above 0.0001, which together covered about 99% of the repertoires. A TCS score was defined as the ratio of F50 (clonal expansion) to E x V (chaos), with BLOSUM62-based TCRdist applied between CDR3 peptides within each V-J. Welch's t-statistics and random forest reduced roughly 540 V-J features to 13, which were used in a naive Bayes classifier (R e1071). Using fastp at Q25 and MiXCR, TCRdb reprocessed the public reads and kept productive beta chains. Every distinct CDR3 protein forms one entry, paired with its most common genes and DNA. The V and J calls here are based on TCRdb, not the publication. This sample lists 450,000 to 600,000 distinct CDR3 sequences; around 13% were detected once. About 15% of the sample is in the top ten clones.

The source of this sequence is a woman aged 40 to 49 with Graves' hyperthyroidism. This receptor chain uses TRBV19 and TRBJ1-5; 11 of the junction bases match TRBD1. Material: blood. The CDR3 region: CASSHGTGGGQPQHF. The DNA sequence is given as TGTGCCAGTAGCCATGGGACAGGGGGGGGTCAGCCCCAGCATTTT.